A selection of T cell receptor beta chains follows, all from one sample in a study of cytomegalovirus exposure and HLA in healthy donors. The protocol was immunoSEQ multiplex PCR, while the TCRdb copy is restricted to in-frame clones and leaves out a portion. The table shows over 110,000 clones, with approximately 80% occurring only once. The source material was PBMCs. Receptors were obtained from a female donor in good health and CMV-seronegative. The CDR3 runs from the conserved cysteine through the conserved F or W. Each record gives: V gene, J gene, clone size, D gene, CDR3 protein, CDR3 DNA. The D gene is left open where the match is weak. Some rows mark clone size as missing; the rest say once, few, many or name a class of expanded clone.

v_call: TRBV6-5; j_call: TRBJ2-7; clone_size: .; d_call: .; cdr3_aa: CASSYQGQQYF; cdr3_nt: TGTGCCAGCAGTTACCAGGGGCAGCAGTACTTC
v_call: TRBV5-1; j_call: TRBJ2-2; clone_size: .; d_call: TRBD2; cdr3_aa: CASYQSGLAGTGELFF; cdr3_nt: TGCGCCAGCTACCAATCCGGACTAGCGGGCACCGGGGAGCTGTTTTTT
v_call: TRBV9; j_call: TRBJ1-3; clone_size: .; d_call: TRBD1; cdr3_aa: CASSISGTGLDTIYF; cdr3_nt: TGTGCCAGCAGCATATCCGGGACAGGGTTGGACACCATATATTTT
v_call: TRBV5-1; j_call: TRBJ2-6; clone_size: .; d_call: .; cdr3_aa: CASSLRNSLSPSGANVLTF; cdr3_nt: TGCGCCAGCAGCTTGAGGAACAGCCTCTCACCCTCTGGGGCCAACGTCCTGACTTTC
v_call: TRBV2; j_call: TRBJ2-1; clone_size: .; d_call: .; cdr3_aa: CASSGGPSEQFF; cdr3_nt: TGTGCCAGCAGTGGAGGTCCAAGTGAGCAGTTCTTC
v_call: TRBV5-1; j_call: TRBJ2-1; clone_size: .; d_call: .; cdr3_aa: CASRPGLSLGNEQFF; cdr3_nt: TGCGCCAGCAGGCCGGGACTTTCTCTGGGCAATGAGCAGTTCTTC
v_call: TRBV28; j_call: TRBJ2-1; clone_size: .; d_call: .; cdr3_aa: CASSLYGIRTNNEQFF; cdr3_nt: TGTGCCAGCAGTCTCTACGGAATTCGGACAAACAATGAGCAGTTCTTC
v_call: TRBV30; j_call: TRBJ2-2; clone_size: .; d_call: TRBD2; cdr3_aa: CAWRAVSGRGNTGELFF; cdr3_nt: TGTGCCTGGAGGGCAGTCAGCGGGAGGGGCAACACCGGGGAGCTGTTTTTT
v_call: TRBV6-6; j_call: TRBJ1-1; clone_size: few; d_call: TRBD1; cdr3_aa: CASSPTGFRGGTEAFF; cdr3_nt: TGTGCCAGCAGCCCGACAGGGTTTAGGGGTGGCACTGAAGCTTTCTTT
v_call: TRBV2; j_call: TRBJ1-3; clone_size: few; d_call: .; cdr3_aa: CASTDTANSGNTIYF; cdr3_nt: TGTGCCAGCACGGATACAGCTAACTCTGGAAACACCATATATTTT
v_call: TRBV7-2; j_call: TRBJ2-7; clone_size: .; d_call: .; cdr3_aa: CASSLYTGHYEQYF; cdr3_nt: TGTGCCAGCAGCTTATATACAGGCCACTACGAGCAGTACTTC
v_call: TRBV27; j_call: TRBJ2-7; clone_size: .; d_call: .; cdr3_aa: CASSSIGNSYEQYF; cdr3_nt: TGTGCCAGCAGTTCCATCGGGAACTCCTACGAGCAGTACTTC
v_call: TRBV4-1; j_call: TRBJ1-4; clone_size: .; d_call: .; cdr3_aa: CASSLREGNEKLFF; cdr3_nt: TGCGCCAGCAGCCTCCGGGAGGGGAATGAAAAACTGTTTTTT
v_call: TRBV5-1; j_call: TRBJ2-2; clone_size: .; d_call: .; cdr3_aa: CASSLAGGYAGELFF; cdr3_nt: TGCGCCAGCAGCTTGGCCGGAGGGTACGCCGGGGAGCTGTTTTTT
v_call: TRBV11-2; j_call: TRBJ1-6; clone_size: .; d_call: .; cdr3_aa: CASSLNSDLLGRRYSPLHF; cdr3_nt: TGTGCCAGCAGCTTAAACTCAGATCTCCTGGGCAGGCGATATTCACCCCTCCACTTT
v_call: TRBV7-9; j_call: TRBJ2-1; clone_size: .; d_call: .; cdr3_aa: CASSVGRGPHNEQFF; cdr3_nt: TGTGCCAGCTCGGTCGGGCGGGGACCACACAATGAGCAGTTCTTC
v_call: TRBV5-8; j_call: TRBJ2-3; clone_size: .; d_call: .; cdr3_aa: CASIELARVLSGQYF; cdr3_nt: TGTGCCAGCATCGAACTGGCCAGGGTTCTTTCCGGGCAGTATTTT
v_call: TRBV7-6; j_call: TRBJ1-1; clone_size: few; d_call: TRBD1; cdr3_aa: CASSFPQGETNTEAFF; cdr3_nt: TGTGCCAGCAGCTTCCCTCAGGGGGAAACGAACACTGAAGCTTTCTTT
v_call: TRBV5-1; j_call: TRBJ2-1; clone_size: .; d_call: .; cdr3_aa: CASSLVARSSYNEQFF; cdr3_nt: TGCGCCAGCAGCTTGGTAGCGCGAAGCTCCTACAATGAGCAGTTCTTC
v_call: TRBV18; j_call: TRBJ2-2; clone_size: .; d_call: TRBD2; cdr3_aa: CASSRRRTSGTGVNTGELFF; cdr3_nt: TGTGCCAGCTCCCGACGTAGGACTAGCGGGACGGGGGTGAACACCGGGGAGCTGTTTTTT
v_call: TRBV6-5; j_call: TRBJ2-5; clone_size: few; d_call: .; cdr3_aa: CASQFMGGQETQYF; cdr3_nt: TGTGCCAGCCAATTTATGGGGGGACAAGAGACCCAGTACTTC
v_call: TRBV5-1; j_call: TRBJ2-3; clone_size: .; d_call: .; cdr3_aa: CASSFPGTDTQYF; cdr3_nt: TGCGCCAGCAGCTTTCCCGGCACAGATACGCAGTATTTT
v_call: TRBV19; j_call: TRBJ2-2; clone_size: .; d_call: .; cdr3_aa: CASSIFRDTRTGELFF; cdr3_nt: TGTGCCAGTAGTATTTTTCGGGACACTAGAACCGGGGAGCTGTTTTTT
v_call: TRBV2; j_call: TRBJ1-5; clone_size: .; d_call: .; cdr3_aa: CASSQDRIYSNQPQHF; cdr3_nt: TGTGCCAGCTCCCAGGACAGAATTTATAGCAATCAGCCCCAGCATTTT
v_call: TRBV7-9; j_call: TRBJ2-2; clone_size: few; d_call: TRBD2; cdr3_aa: CSSSPRLAVQNTGELFF; cdr3_nt: TGTTCCAGCAGCCCCCGACTAGCGGTACAGAACACCGGGGAGCTGTTTTTT
v_call: TRBV19; j_call: TRBJ1-2; clone_size: .; d_call: .; cdr3_aa: CASSIGGAYGYTF; cdr3_nt: TGTGCCAGTAGTATCGGGGGGGCCTATGGCTACACCTTC
v_call: TRBV10-2; j_call: TRBJ2-1; clone_size: .; d_call: .; cdr3_aa: CASQGGEQFF; cdr3_nt: TGCGCCAGCCAAGGGGGAGAGCAGTTCTTC
v_call: TRBV6-5; j_call: TRBJ2-7; clone_size: .; d_call: .; cdr3_aa: CASAAARNYEQYF; cdr3_nt: TGTGCCAGCGCAGCAGCGAGAAACTACGAGCAGTACTTC
v_call: TRBV7-9; j_call: TRBJ2-1; clone_size: .; d_call: TRBD1; cdr3_aa: CASSANLQGTVYNEQFF; cdr3_nt: TGTGCCAGCAGCGCCAACCTACAGGGGACGGTATACAATGAGCAGTTCTTC
v_call: TRBV9; j_call: TRBJ2-1; clone_size: .; d_call: TRBD1; cdr3_aa: CASSVAGQGNYNEQFF; cdr3_nt: TGTGCCAGCAGCGTAGCTGGACAGGGAAACTACAATGAGCAGTTCTTC
v_call: TRBV7-2; j_call: TRBJ2-7; clone_size: .; d_call: TRBD2; cdr3_aa: CASSRAGTRVTNEQYF; cdr3_nt: TGTGCCAGCAGCCGAGCGGGGACTAGGGTGACTAACGAGCAGTACTTC
v_call: TRBV28; j_call: TRBJ2-7; clone_size: .; d_call: TRBD2; cdr3_aa: CASNTGREQYF; cdr3_nt: TGTGCCAGCAATACCGGGAGGGAGCAGTACTTC
v_call: TRBV6-6; j_call: TRBJ2-3; clone_size: .; d_call: .; cdr3_aa: CASRIYDTQYF; cdr3_nt: TGTGCCAGCAGAATCTATGATACGCAGTATTTT
v_call: TRBV6-5; j_call: TRBJ1-2; clone_size: .; d_call: TRBD1; cdr3_aa: CASKYSLQGAYGYTF; cdr3_nt: TGTGCCAGCAAATATTCCCTACAGGGGGCGTATGGCTACACCTTC
v_call: TRBV27; j_call: TRBJ1-1; clone_size: once; d_call: .; cdr3_aa: CASSEPVGANLNTEAFF; cdr3_nt: TGTGCCAGCAGTGAGCCGGTGGGGGCTAATTTGAACACTGAAGCTTTCTTT
v_call: TRBV4-1; j_call: TRBJ1-1; clone_size: few; d_call: .; cdr3_aa: CASSQDGGHTEAFF; cdr3_nt: TGCGCCAGCAGCCAAGACGGGGGGCACACTGAAGCTTTCTTT
v_call: TRBV15; j_call: TRBJ2-3; clone_size: .; d_call: .; cdr3_aa: CATRFSGEGDTQYF; cdr3_nt: TGTGCCACCCGATTTTCAGGGGAGGGAGATACGCAGTATTTT